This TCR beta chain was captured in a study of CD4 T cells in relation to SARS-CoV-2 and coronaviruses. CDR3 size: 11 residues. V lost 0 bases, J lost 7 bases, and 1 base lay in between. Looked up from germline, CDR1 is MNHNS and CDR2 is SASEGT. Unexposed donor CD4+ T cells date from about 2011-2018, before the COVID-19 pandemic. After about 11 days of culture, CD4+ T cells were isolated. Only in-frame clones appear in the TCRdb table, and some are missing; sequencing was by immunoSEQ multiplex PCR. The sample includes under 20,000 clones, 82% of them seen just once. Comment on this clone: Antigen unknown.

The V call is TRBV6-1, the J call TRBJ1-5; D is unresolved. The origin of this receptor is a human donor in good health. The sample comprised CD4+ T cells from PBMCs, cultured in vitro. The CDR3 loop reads CASSEAQPQHF. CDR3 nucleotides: TGTGCCAGCAGTGAAGCCCAGCCCCAGCATTTT.